This T cell receptor beta chain was captured by sequencing in a study of Ad26.COV2.S vaccination and SARS-CoV-2 variants. Whole-study results and caveats: Similar non-spike TCR breadth was observed in recipients of vaccine and of placebo.

Only in-frame clones appear in the TCRdb table, and some are missing; sequencing was by immunoSEQ multiplex PCR. The sample has 300,000 to 350,000 clones, roughly 88% seen once. Stated treatment: 15 to 20 received Ad26.COV2.S at low or high dose, single or two shots; about 5 received placebo; per-sample allocation not given. Repertoires come from day 63 after the first vaccine or placebo injection. This clone was picked up one time. Its antigen remains unidentified. The specimen comprised peripheral blood, sampled in a trial of Ad26.COV2.S vaccine versus placebo. The source is a person between 18 and 60 years old who received the Ad26.COV2.S COVID-19 vaccine or a placebo.

The CDR3 here is CASSVEGTPLDTQYF. As DNA, the CDR3 is TGTGCCAGCAGCGTAGAAGGAACCCCCCTTGATACGCAGTATTTT. The chain recombines TRBV9 with TRBJ2-3; D is uncertain. The V end lost 0 bases, the J end lost 6 bases, and 14 bases lay between the germline ends. Germline V gives CDR1 SGDLS, CDR2 YYNGEE. This CDR3 has 15 amino acids. Together with reference TRBV9 and TRBJ2-3, the CDR3 gives the full variable domain: DSGVTQTPKHLITATGQRVTLRCSPRSGDLSVYWYQQSLDQGLQFLIQYYNGEERAKGNILERFSAQQFPDLHSELNLSSLELGDSALYFCASSVEGTPLDTQYFGPGTRLTVL.